What follows describes a single T cell receptor beta chain. This sample is part of a study of blood T cell repertoires in COVID-19. Study overall: The samples span acute and convalescent COVID-19 from the United States, Italy and Spain. Sources were T cells, B-cell-depleted T cells, or PBMCs; the material itself was cDNA or gDNA.

Trimming pared 0 bases from V and 9 bases from J, leaving 12 bases between. CDR3 length: 14 amino acids. Germline assignment: CDR1 SNHLY and CDR2 FYNNEI. In the authors' methods: Nucleated cell counts were estimated from reference gene primer amplification. Using immunoSEQ multiplex PCR, the repertoire was profiled, and TCRdb retains in-frame clones only, with some absent. D and trimming were read from the DNA, whereas the V and J calls and clone size are those reported in that table. The table has over 250,000 clones, about 89% seen once. V usage is TRBV2 and J usage is TRBJ1-5; D ambiguous. The receptor's source is a man aged 35-49 years who had recovered from COVID-19. Sequencing was performed on peripheral blood. CDR3 sequence reads: CASSEALRAPPQHF. DNA of the CDR3: TGTGCCAGCAGTGAAGCGTTGCGGGCCCCGCCCCAGCATTTT.